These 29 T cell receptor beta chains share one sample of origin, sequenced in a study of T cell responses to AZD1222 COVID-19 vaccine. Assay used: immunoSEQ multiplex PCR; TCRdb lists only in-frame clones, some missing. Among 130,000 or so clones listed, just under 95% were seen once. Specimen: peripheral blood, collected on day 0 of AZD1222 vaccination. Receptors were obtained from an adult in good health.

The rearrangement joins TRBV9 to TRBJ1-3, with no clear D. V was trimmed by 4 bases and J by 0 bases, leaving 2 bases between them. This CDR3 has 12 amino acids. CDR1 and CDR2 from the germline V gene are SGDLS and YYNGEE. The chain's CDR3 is CASSTSGNTIYF. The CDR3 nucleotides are TGTGCCAGCAGCACCTCTGGAAACACCATATATTTT.

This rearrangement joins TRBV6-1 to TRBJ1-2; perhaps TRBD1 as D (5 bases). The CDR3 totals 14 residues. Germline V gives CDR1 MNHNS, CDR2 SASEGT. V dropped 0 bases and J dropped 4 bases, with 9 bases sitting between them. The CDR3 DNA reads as TGTGCCAGCAGTGAAGCACCAGGGCCCTATGGCTACACCTTC. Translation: CASSEAPGPYGYTF.

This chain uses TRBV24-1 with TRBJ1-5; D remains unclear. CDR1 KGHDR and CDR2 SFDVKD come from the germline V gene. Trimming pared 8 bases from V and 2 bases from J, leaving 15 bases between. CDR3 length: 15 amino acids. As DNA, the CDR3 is TGTGCCACCATTAGCCGGACGCTATGCAATCAGCCCCAGCATTTT. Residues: CATISRTLCNQPQHF.

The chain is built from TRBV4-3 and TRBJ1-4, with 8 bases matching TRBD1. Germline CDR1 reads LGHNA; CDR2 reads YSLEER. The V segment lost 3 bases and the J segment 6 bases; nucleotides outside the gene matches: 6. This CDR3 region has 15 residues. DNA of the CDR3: TGCGCCAGCAGCCAGGACACAGGGGGACATGAAAAACTGTTTTTT. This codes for CASSQDTGGHEKLFF.

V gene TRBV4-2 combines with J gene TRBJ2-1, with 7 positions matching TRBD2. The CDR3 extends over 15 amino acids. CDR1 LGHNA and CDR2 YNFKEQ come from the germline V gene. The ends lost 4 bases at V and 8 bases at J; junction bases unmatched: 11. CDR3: CASSPTSLSHDEQFF. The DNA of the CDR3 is TGTGCCAGCAGCCCGACTAGCCTTAGTCACGATGAGCAGTTCTTC.

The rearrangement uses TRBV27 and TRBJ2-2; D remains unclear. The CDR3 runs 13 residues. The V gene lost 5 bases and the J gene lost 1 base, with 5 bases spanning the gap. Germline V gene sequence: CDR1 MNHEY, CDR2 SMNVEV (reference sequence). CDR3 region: CASSPQNTGELFF. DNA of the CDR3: TGTGCCAGCAGTCCTCAGAACACCGGGGAGCTGTTTTTT.

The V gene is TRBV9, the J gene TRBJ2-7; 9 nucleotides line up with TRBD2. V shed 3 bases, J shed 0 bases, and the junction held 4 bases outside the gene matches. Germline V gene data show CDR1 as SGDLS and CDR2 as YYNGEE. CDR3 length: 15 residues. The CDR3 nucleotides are TGTGCCAGCAGCGGTCGTAGCGGGAGCTCCTACGAGCAGTACTTC. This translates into CASSGRSGSSYEQYF.

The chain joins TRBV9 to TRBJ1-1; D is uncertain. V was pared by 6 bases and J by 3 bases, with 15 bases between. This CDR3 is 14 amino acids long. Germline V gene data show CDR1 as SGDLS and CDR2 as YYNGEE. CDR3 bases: TGTGCCAGCACCGAAGGACTGATGGACACTGAAGCTTTCTTT. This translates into CASTEGLMDTEAFF.

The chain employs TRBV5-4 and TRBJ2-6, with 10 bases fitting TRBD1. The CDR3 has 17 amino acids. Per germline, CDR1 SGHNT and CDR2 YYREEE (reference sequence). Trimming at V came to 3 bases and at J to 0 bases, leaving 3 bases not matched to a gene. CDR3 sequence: CASSSGQGPSGANVLTF. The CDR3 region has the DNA TGTGCCAGCAGCTCGGGACAGGGGCCCTCTGGGGCCAACGTCCTGACTTTC. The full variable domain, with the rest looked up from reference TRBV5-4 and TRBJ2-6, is ETGVTQSPTHLIKTRGQQVTLRCSSQSGHNTVSWYQQALGQGPQFIFQYYREEENGRGNFPPRFSGLQFPNYSSELNVNALELDDSALYLCASSSGQGPSGANVLTFGAGSRLTVL.

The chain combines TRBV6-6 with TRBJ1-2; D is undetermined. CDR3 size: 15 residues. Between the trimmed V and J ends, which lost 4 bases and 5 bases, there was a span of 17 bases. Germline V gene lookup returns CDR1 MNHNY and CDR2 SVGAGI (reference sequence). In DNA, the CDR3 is TGTGCCAGCAGTTTCCGTCACACGGATAGTTATGGCTACACCTTC. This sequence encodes CASSFRHTDSYGYTF.

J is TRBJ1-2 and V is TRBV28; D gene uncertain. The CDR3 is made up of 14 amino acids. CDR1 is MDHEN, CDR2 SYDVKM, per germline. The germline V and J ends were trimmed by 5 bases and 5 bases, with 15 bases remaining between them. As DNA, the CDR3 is TGTGCCAGCAGTCCGCGCGGCACAAATTATGGCTACACCTTC. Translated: CASSPRGTNYGYTF.

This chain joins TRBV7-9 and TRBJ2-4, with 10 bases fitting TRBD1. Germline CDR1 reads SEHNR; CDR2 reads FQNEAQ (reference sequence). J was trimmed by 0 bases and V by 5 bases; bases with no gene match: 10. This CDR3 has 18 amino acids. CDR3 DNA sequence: TGTGCCAGCAGCCCACGGACAGGGGGTGGCTTAGCCAAAAACATTCAGTACTTC. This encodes CASSPRTGGGLAKNIQYF.

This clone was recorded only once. The CDR3 bases are TGTGCCAGCAGCTTAGATCGATTAGGGCAAGGCTACACCTTC. The encoded protein is CASSLDRLGQGYTF. The chain carries TRBV11-2 and TRBJ1-2; the D is unclear. Germline V gene lookup returns CDR1 SGHAT and CDR2 FQNNGV. Trimming cost V 0 bases and J 8 bases, with 13 bases left between them. The CDR3 sequence is 14 residues long.

The CDR3 sequence: CASSLGGLETQYF. The CDR3 DNA is TGTGCCAGCAGCTTAGGGGGCCTAGAGACCCAGTACTTC. This sequence joins TRBV7-9 and TRBJ2-5; TRBD1 is a possible D gene (5 bases). Germline V gene lookup returns CDR1 SEHNR and CDR2 FQNEAQ (reference sequence). V shed 1 base and J shed 4 bases, with 7 bases lying between them. The CDR3 totals 13 residues.

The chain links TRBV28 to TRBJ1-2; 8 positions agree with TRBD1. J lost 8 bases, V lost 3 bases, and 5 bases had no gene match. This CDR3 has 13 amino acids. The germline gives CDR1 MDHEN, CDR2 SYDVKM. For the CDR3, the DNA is TGTGCCAGCAGTTTCCGGACAGGGATCGGCTACACCTTC. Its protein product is CASSFRTGIGYTF.

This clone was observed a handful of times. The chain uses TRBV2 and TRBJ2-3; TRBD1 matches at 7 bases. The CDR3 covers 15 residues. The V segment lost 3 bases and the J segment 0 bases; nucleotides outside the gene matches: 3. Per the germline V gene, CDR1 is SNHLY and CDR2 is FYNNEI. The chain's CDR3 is CASSEGTASTDTQYF. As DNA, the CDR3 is TGTGCCAGCAGTGAGGGGACAGCTAGCACAGATACGCAGTATTTT.

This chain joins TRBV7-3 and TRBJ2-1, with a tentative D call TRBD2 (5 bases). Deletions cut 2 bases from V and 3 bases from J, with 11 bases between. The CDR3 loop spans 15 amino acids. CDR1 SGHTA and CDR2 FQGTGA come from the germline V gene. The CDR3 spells CASSLYPGSYNEQFF. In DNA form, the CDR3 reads TGTGCCAGCAGCTTATATCCGGGAAGCTACAATGAGCAGTTCTTC.

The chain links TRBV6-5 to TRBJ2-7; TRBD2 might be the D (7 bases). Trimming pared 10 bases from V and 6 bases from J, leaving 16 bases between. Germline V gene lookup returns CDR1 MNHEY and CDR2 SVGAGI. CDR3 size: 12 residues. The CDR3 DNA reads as TGTGCCACCCCAAAGGGAGGGGGCGAGCAGTACTTC. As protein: CATPKGGGEQYF.

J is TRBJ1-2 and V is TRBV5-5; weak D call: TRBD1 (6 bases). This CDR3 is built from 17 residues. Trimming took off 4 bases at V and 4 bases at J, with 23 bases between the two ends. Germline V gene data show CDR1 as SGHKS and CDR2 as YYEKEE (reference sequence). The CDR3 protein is CASSPETGTGFPYGYTF. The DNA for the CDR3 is TGTGCCAGCAGCCCGGAAACAGGAACAGGGTTCCCCTATGGCTACACCTTC.

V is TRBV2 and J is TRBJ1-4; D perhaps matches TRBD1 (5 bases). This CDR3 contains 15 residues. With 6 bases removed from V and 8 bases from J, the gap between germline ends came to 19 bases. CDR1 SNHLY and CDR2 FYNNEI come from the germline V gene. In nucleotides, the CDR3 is TGTGCCAGCAGCCCCGACCCGCAGGGAGGGGAAAAACTGTTTTTT. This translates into CASSPDPQGGEKLFF.

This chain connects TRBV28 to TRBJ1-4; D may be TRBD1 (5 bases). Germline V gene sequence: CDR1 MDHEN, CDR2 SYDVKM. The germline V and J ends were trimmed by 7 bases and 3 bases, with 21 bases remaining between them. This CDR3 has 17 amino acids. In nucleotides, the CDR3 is TGTGCCAGCAACACGTACTCCAGGGCGTTAGCTAATGAAAAACTGTTTTTT. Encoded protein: CASNTYSRALANEKLFF.

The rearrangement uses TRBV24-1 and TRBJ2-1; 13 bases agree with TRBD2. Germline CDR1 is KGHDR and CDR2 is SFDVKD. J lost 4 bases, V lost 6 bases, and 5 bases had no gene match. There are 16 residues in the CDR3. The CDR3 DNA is TGTGCCACCAGTTCCGGACTAGCGGGAGTATACAATGAGCAGTTCTTC. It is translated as CATSSGLAGVYNEQFF.

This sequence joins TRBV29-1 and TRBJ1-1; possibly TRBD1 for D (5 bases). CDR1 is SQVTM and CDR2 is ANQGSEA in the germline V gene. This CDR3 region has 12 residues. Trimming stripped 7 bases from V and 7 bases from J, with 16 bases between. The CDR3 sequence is CSGGGGAIEAFF. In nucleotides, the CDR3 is TGCAGCGGTGGTGGAGGGGCGATTGAAGCTTTCTTT.

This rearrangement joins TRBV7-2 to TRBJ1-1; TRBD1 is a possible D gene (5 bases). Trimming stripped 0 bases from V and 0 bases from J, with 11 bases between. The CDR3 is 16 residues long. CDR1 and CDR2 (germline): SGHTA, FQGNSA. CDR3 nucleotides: TGTGCCAGCAGCTTAGCGTGGGGGTCGGTGAACACTGAAGCTTTCTTT. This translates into CASSLAWGSVNTEAFF.

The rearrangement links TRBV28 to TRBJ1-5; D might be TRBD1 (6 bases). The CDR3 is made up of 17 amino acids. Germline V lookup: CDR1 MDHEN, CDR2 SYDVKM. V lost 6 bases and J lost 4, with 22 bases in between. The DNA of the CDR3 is TGTGCCAGCAGATCCTTCGAGGGGGGGCAATTAAATCAGCCCCAGCATTTT. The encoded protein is CASRSFEGGQLNQPQHF.

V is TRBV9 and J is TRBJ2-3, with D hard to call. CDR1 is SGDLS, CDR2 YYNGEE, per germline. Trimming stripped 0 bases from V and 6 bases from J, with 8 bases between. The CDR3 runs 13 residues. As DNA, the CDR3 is TGTGCCAGCAGCGTAGGTCGGTCGGATACGCAGTATTTT. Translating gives CASSVGRSDTQYF.

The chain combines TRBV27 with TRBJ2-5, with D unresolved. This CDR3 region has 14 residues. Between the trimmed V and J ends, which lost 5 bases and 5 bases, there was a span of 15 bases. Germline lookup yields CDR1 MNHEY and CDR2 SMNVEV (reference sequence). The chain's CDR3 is CASSTRSLQETQYF. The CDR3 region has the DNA TGTGCCAGCAGTACAAGGTCCTTGCAGGAGACCCAGTACTTC.

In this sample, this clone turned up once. This CDR3 is CASSPSQQLPPIQYF. CDR3 bases: TGCGCCAGCAGCCCAAGCCAGCAGCTCCCGCCCATTCAGTACTTC. J is TRBJ2-4 and V is TRBV4-1; D not certain. Germline loops: CDR1 MGHRA, CDR2 YSYEKL. The V gene lost 4 bases and the J gene lost 9 bases, with 19 bases spanning the gap. The CDR3 length is 15 residues.

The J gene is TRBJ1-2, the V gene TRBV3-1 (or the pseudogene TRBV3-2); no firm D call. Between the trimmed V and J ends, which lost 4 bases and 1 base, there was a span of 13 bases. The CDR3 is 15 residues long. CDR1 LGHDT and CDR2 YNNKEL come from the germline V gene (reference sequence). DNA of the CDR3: TGTGCCAGCAGCCTGGGAAGTGCTTTTAACTATGGCTACACCTTC. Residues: CASSLGSAFNYGYTF.